Below, 18 T cell receptor beta chains from the same sample are listed, as sequenced in a study of T cells in Graves' hyperthyroidism and ophthalmopathy. TCR beta CDR3 regions were amplified from RNA transcripts. HTBI primers were used for first-round RT-PCR of the TCR CDR3. TCRdb re-analysed the multiplex PCR reads in MiXCR, keeping a single row per CDR3 protein. The data hold roughly 700,000 distinct CDR3 sequences, with approximately 15% observed a single time. The sequenced sample was blood. These receptors were collected from a woman between 18 and 30 years old with Graves' hyperthyroidism.

This clonotype has a handful of counts. The CDR3 ends on some other residue instead of the conserved phenylalanine or tryptophan, so this is likely a read error. The chain uses TRBV2 and TRBJ1-1; no clear D. In germline, CDR1 is SNHLY, CDR2 FYNNEI. CDR3 size: 14 residues. Written as DNA, the CDR3 is TGTGCCGGCAGTGAACGCTTTATGAACACTGAAGCTTTCTCT. Its protein product is CAGSERFMNTEAFS.

V is TRBV4-3 and J is TRBJ2-7; 7 bases are a match to TRBD2. Germline loops: CDR1 LGHNA, CDR2 YSLEER. The CDR3 extends over 15 amino acids. After removal of 4 bases from V and 2 bases from J, the junction contained 8 bases not matched to a gene. Here the CDR3 reads CASSPDWGGTYEQYF. The DNA for the CDR3 is TGCGCCAGCAGCCCGGACTGGGGGGGGACCTACGAGCAGTACTTC.

The chain uses TRBV10-3 and TRBJ1-1, with D uncertain. This CDR3 is 13 amino acids long. With 2 bases removed from V and 3 bases from J, the gap between germline ends came to 7 bases. CDR1 ENHRY and CDR2 SYGVKD come from the germline V gene. The CDR3 DNA sequence: TGTGCCATCAGTGAGCGGGAATACACTGAAGCTTTCTTT. Encoded protein: CAISEREYTEAFF.

In the case of this clonotype: A junction end diverges from the germline sequence, so it may reflect a read error. The rearrangement joins TRBV5-1 to TRBJ2-7, with TRBD1 identical over 9 bases. There are 17 residues in the CDR3. CDR1 SGHRS and CDR2 YFSETQ come from the germline V gene. In DNA, the CDR3 is TGTGCCAGCACCCTGGGGATATGGACAGGGGACGCTTACGAGCAGTACTTC. Its translation is CASTLGIWTGDAYEQYF.

This clonotype was recorded a few times. The chain couples TRBV10-3 to TRBJ2-1; TRBD2 matches 7 bases. Germline CDR1 and CDR2: ENHRY and SYGVKD. Losses at the gene ends were 11 bases for V and 10 bases for J; bases not matched to a gene: 14. The CDR3 is 13 residues long. CDR3 DNA: TGTGCCCAAGGGACTACTTCGGGGTCGGAGCAGTTCTTC. Translation gives CAQGTTSGSEQFF.

This clonotype was seen repeatedly, ten times or more. The rearrangement uses TRBV7-9 and TRBJ1-1, with 9 bases that match TRBD1. Trimming removed 2 bases from V and 5 bases from J; junction bases left unmatched: 15. The CDR3 has 18 amino acids. Germline values: CDR1 SEHNR, CDR2 FQNEAQ (reference sequence). CDR3 sequence: CASSLKAGWDRASTEAFF. CDR3 nucleotides: TGTGCCAGCAGCTTAAAGGCCGGCTGGGACAGGGCCAGTACTGAAGCTTTCTTT.

This clonotype was recorded many times. The chain couples TRBV6-1 to TRBJ1-2, with 9 bases that match TRBD1. The ends lost 5 bases at V and 5 bases at J; junction bases unmatched: 6. Germline V CDR1 and CDR2: MNHNS, SASEGT. This CDR3 comprises 14 residues. The CDR3 region has the DNA TGTGCCAGCAGTTATTCACAGGGGGCTTATGGCTACACCTTC. Translating gives CASSYSQGAYGYTF.

This clonotype was seen at least ten times. The chain employs TRBV2 and TRBJ2-7, with a possible D match to TRBD1 (5 bases). V was shortened by 3 bases and J by 6 bases, with 12 bases between the two germline ends. The germline V gene encodes CDR1 SNHLY and CDR2 FYNNEI. There are 13 residues in the CDR3. The CDR3 here is CASSDSRAAEQYF. In DNA form, the CDR3 reads TGTGCCAGCAGTGACTCCAGGGCTGCCGAGCAGTACTTC. The whole variable domain, filled in from reference TRBV2 and TRBJ2-7, reads EPEVTQTPSHQVTQMGQEVILRCVPISNHLYFYWYRQILGQKVEFLVSFYNNEISEKSEIFDDQFSVERPDGSNFTLKIRSTKLEDSAMYFCASSDSRAAEQYFGPGTRLTVT.

The chain has TRBV30 and TRBJ1-1; the match to TRBD1 covers 8 bases. J gave up 2 bases and V 3 bases, and 2 bases lay outside the gene matches. CDR1 is GTSNPN and CDR2 is SVGIG in the germline V gene (reference sequence). This CDR3 region has 13 residues. DNA of the CDR3: TGTGCCTGGAGCGGACAGGGCAACACTGAAGCTTTCTTT. This translates into CAWSGQGNTEAFF.

This clonotype was seen repeatedly, ten times or more. The gene calls are TRBV7-3 and TRBJ2-7; 8 bases align to TRBD2. The CDR3 spans 16 residues. Germline-derived CDR1 and CDR2 are SGHTA and FQGTGA. J lost 0 bases, V lost 4 bases, and 8 bases had no gene match. CDR3 nucleotides: TGTGCCAGCAGCTCTGCGGGGGGAAGCCTCTCCTACGAGCAGTACTTC. It encodes CASSSAGGSLSYEQYF.

For this clonotype: The junction shows a germline mismatch at one end, possibly a read error. V is TRBV11-2 and J is TRBJ2-6; D gene uncertain. The CDR3 runs to 15 residues. The germline V gene encodes CDR1 SGHAT and CDR2 FQNNGV. CDR3 protein: CVSRSVSSGANVLTF. In nucleotides, the CDR3 is TGTGTCAGCAGGTCCGTAAGCTCTGGGGCCAACGTCCTGACTTTC. The entire variable domain, with the rest obtained from reference TRBV11-2 and TRBJ2-6, is as follows: EAGVAQSPRYKIIEKRQSVAFWCNPISGHATLYWYQQILGQGPKLLIQFQNNGVVDDSQLPKDRFSAERLKGVDSTLKIQPAKLEDSAVYLCVSRSVSSGANVLTFGAGSRLTVL.

This clonotype was seen at least ten times. The chain employs TRBV2 and TRBJ2-7, with a possible D match to TRBD2 (5 bases). The V gene's germline CDR1 is SNHLY and CDR2 FYNNEI. The V gene lost 7 bases and the J gene lost 7 bases, with 8 bases spanning the gap. The CDR3 sequence is 10 residues long. The CDR3 here is CASKEVEQYF. In DNA form, the CDR3 reads TGTGCCAGCAAGGAGGTTGAGCAGTACTTC.

This clonotype was counted ten times or more. The genes are TRBV5-1 and TRBJ2-7; 9 nucleotides align to TRBD2. With 4 bases clipped from V and 3 bases from J, the junction kept 8 bases outside the gene matches. Germline V gene lookup returns CDR1 SGHRS and CDR2 YFSETQ. The CDR3 length is 15 residues. CDR3 nucleotides: TGCGCCAGCAGCGGCGGGGGGGGCCCTGTCTACGAGCAGTACTTC. The encoded protein is CASSGGGGPVYEQYF.

The CDR3 here is CSVESSGRRETQYF. As DNA, the CDR3 is TGCAGCGTTGAGAGTAGCGGGAGAAGAGAGACCCAGTACTTC. This chain connects TRBV29-1 to TRBJ2-5, with 9 bases identical to TRBD2. Unmatched junction bases numbered 6, after V lost 3 bases and J lost 4 bases. The CDR3 extends over 14 amino acids. Germline-derived CDR1 and CDR2 are SQVTM and ANQGSEA.

This clonotype was detected many times. The chain links TRBV20-1 to TRBJ2-7; the match to TRBD1 covers 9 bases. This CDR3 is built from 13 residues. Germline-derived CDR1 and CDR2 are DFQATT and SNEGSKA (reference sequence). J gave up 7 bases and V 7 bases, and 11 bases lay outside the gene matches. The DNA for the CDR3 is TGCAGTGTGACACAGGGGGCGGGGAAGGAGCAGTACTTC. It translates to CSVTQGAGKEQYF.

The table lists this clonotype with many counts. The V gene is TRBV19, the J gene TRBJ1-1, with 9 bases aligning to TRBD1. CDR1 is LNHDA and CDR2 is SQIVND in the germline V gene (reference sequence). The CDR3 contains 17 residues. The trim removed 5 bases at V and 6 bases at J, leaving 16 bases unmatched. CDR3: CASSARTGTGSSAEAFF. As DNA, the CDR3 is TGTGCCAGTAGTGCCCGTACCGGGACAGGGTCGAGCGCTGAAGCTTTCTTT.

In this sample, this clonotype turned up many times. This sequence joins TRBV20-1 and TRBJ1-2; weak D call: TRBD1 (6 bases). The CDR3 is 12 amino acids. The V gene lost 3 bases and the J gene lost 4 bases, with 9 bases spanning the gap. Germline loops: CDR1 DFQATT, CDR2 SNEGSKA (reference sequence). DNA of the CDR3: TGCAGTGCTAGGGACAGTACCTATGGCTACACCTTC. Its protein product is CSARDSTYGYTF.

This clonotype was counted many times. The gene calls are TRBV20-1 and TRBJ2-5, with D possibly being TRBD1 or TRBD2 (5 bases each). The CDR3 covers 13 residues. Germline lookup yields CDR1 DFQATT and CDR2 SNEGSKA (reference sequence). Trimming took off 4 bases at V and 5 bases at J, with 14 bases between the two ends. For the CDR3, the DNA is TGCAGTGCTATTAGGGGAGTGGAGGAGACCCAGTACTTC. It encodes CSAIRGVEETQYF.